The 10 T cell receptor beta chains below come from one sample, sequenced in a study of T-cell reconstitution after alpha-beta-depleted transplantation in children. Unique molecular identifiers were used in preparing the TCRbeta library. TCRdb reprocessed the PCR reads via MiXCR and lists one record per CDR3 protein. The repertoire includes 440,000 or so distinct CDR3 sequences, about a tenth of them detected once, and 5% to 6.5% sits in the top ten. The sequencing used PBMCs from the stem cell graft donor, collected from the stem cell graft. The source of these receptors is a human donor who donated a stem cell graft to a child with acute myeloid leukemia.

The chain links TRBV7-2 to TRBJ2-4, with D maybe TRBD1 (5 bases). The CDR3 consists of 15 residues. In germline, CDR1 is SGHTA, CDR2 FQGNSA. The ends were cut back, 1 base at V and 9 bases at J, with 16 bases in the middle. CDR3 in amino acids: CASSLVGAAVSIQYF. As DNA, the CDR3 is TGTGCCAGCAGCTTAGTAGGGGCGGCTGTGAGCATTCAGTACTTC.

A few counts support this clonotype. The J gene is TRBJ2-3, the V gene TRBV7-6, with D unclear. V was pared by 2 bases and J by 3 bases, with 6 bases between. This CDR3 spans 13 amino acids. Per germline, CDR1 SGHVS and CDR2 FNYEAQ. The CDR3 sequence is CASSLKITDTQYF. DNA of the CDR3: TGTGCCAGCAGCTTAAAAATTACAGATACGCAGTATTTT. The entire variable domain, with the rest obtained from reference TRBV7-6 and TRBJ2-3, is as follows: GAGVSQSPRYKVTKRGQDVALRCDPISGHVSLYWYRQALGQGPEFLTYFNYEAQQDKSGLPNDRFSAERPEGSISTLTIQRTEQRDSAMYRCASSLKITDTQYFGPGTRLTVL.

Details on this clonotype: Sequence at one end of the junction differs from germline and may be a read error. The gene calls are TRBV6-1 and TRBJ2-6; D is perhaps TRBD1 (5 bases). The CDR3 is 15 amino acids. Germline CDR1 MNHNS, CDR2 SASEGT. CDR3 sequence: CASKGVGSGASVLTF. DNA of the CDR3: TGTGCCAGCAAAGGGGTAGGCTCTGGGGCCAGCGTCCTGACTTTC.

This chain uses TRBV7-2 with TRBJ2-5; maybe TRBD1 (6 bases). CDR1 and CDR2 from the germline V gene are SGHTA and FQGNSA. This CDR3 is 15 amino acids long. V was pared by 5 bases and J by 5 bases, with 18 bases between. The CDR3 nucleotides read TGTGCCAGCAGCAGTTACAGGGCGAGGTCCGAGACCCAGTACTTC. Translated, it gives CASSSYRARSETQYF.

On this clonotype itself: One end of the junction does not line up with germline, which may come from a read error. This chain joins TRBV6-1 and TRBJ1-2, with TRBD1 identical over 8 bases. CDR3 length: 15 residues. CDR1 and CDR2 (germline): MNHNS, SASEGT. In nucleotides, the CDR3 is TGTGCCGGCAGAAATACCGGGACAGGACCCTATGGCTACACCTTC. It yields the protein CAGRNTGTGPYGYTF.

The rearrangement links TRBV2 to TRBJ2-5; perhaps TRBD2 as D (6 bases). The CDR3 consists of 14 residues. CDR1 and CDR2 from the germline V gene are SNHLY and FYNNEI. Deletions cut 6 bases from V and 3 bases from J, with 14 bases between. The CDR3 loop is CASRGQGGKETQYF. For the CDR3, the DNA is TGTGCCAGCAGGGGGCAGGGAGGCAAAGAGACCCAGTACTTC. Together with reference TRBV2 and TRBJ2-5, the CDR3 gives the full variable domain: EPEVTQTPSHQVTQMGQEVILRCVPISNHLYFYWYRQILGQKVEFLVSFYNNEISEKSEIFDDQFSVERPDGSNFTLKIRSTKLEDSAMYFCASRGQGGKETQYFGPGTRLLVL.

The sample holds many counts of this clonotype. The V and J genes are TRBV20-1 and TRBJ1-5, with unresolved D. CDR1 is DFQATT, CDR2 SNEGSKA, per germline (reference sequence). The CDR3 loop spans 15 amino acids. Trimming cost V 0 bases and J 5 bases, with 14 bases left between them. The CDR3 DNA reads as TGCAGTGCTAGAGATAAAAACAGCCCTTATCAGCCCCAGCATTTT. It encodes CSARDKNSPYQPQHF.

This chain joins TRBV4-1 and TRBJ1-1, with 7 positions matching TRBD1. Trimming at V came to 2 bases and at J to 1 base, leaving 7 bases not matched to a gene. In germline, CDR1 is MGHRA, CDR2 YSYEKL. This CDR3 spans 16 amino acids. The CDR3 region is CASSQPNRGSNTEAFF. CDR3 DNA sequence: TGCGCCAGCAGCCAACCTAACAGGGGCTCGAACACTGAAGCTTTCTTT.

The V and J genes are TRBV20-1 and TRBJ2-3; perhaps TRBD1 as D (6 bases). CDR3 length equals 13 residues. V lost 0 bases and J 12 bases, leaving 16 bases between the germline ends. The germline V gene has CDR1 DFQATT and CDR2 SNEGSKA (reference sequence). CDR3 protein: CSARDPGATAQYF. CDR3 in DNA: TGCAGTGCTAGAGATCCAGGGGCGACGGCACAGTATTTT.

This clonotype showed up many times. The chain is built from TRBV11-2 and TRBJ2-3; D might be TRBD1 or TRBD2, each matching 5 bases. V dropped 0 bases and J dropped 0 bases, with 13 bases sitting between them. This CDR3 is built from 17 residues. Germline V lookup: CDR1 SGHAT, CDR2 FQNNGV. CDR3 loop: CASSLDGDDFSTDTQYF. As DNA, the CDR3 is TGTGCCAGCAGCTTAGATGGGGACGACTTTAGCACAGATACGCAGTATTTT.